These T cell receptor beta chains were read from a single sample in a study of T cell repertoires in cytomegalovirus infection. From the reads, TCRdb called clonotypes with MiXCR, one entry per CDR3 protein. This table holds 150,000 to 200,000 distinct CDR3 sequences, roughly 18% found once. Input material: CD8+ T cells from PBMCs. The source is a human donor in good health (CMV status not recorded). Some clones in this sample may be carry-over from other donors' samples. CDR3s include the opening cysteine and the closing phenylalanine or tryptophan. Fields, in order: V gene, clone size, D gene, J gene, CDR3 DNA, CDR3 protein. A D gene is named only where the DNA matches it firmly. The listing skips clone size in some rows; elsewhere it reads once, few, many or a size class.

v_call: TRBV28; clone_size: -; d_call: -; j_call: TRBJ2-3; cdr3_nt: TGTGCCAGCACCCGACAGAGCCCCCTAAGCACAGATACGCAGTATTTT; cdr3_aa: CASTRQSPLSTDTQYF
v_call: TRBV6-1; clone_size: -; d_call: TRBD2; j_call: TRBJ2-1; cdr3_nt: TGTGCCAGCAGTTCCCCCTGGGGCGGGGGGGCCCTTGAGCAGTTCTTC; cdr3_aa: CASSSPWGGGALEQFF
v_call: TRBV20-1; clone_size: -; d_call: -; j_call: TRBJ1-2; cdr3_nt: TGCAGTGCTAGAACCAGGGGCCAGGGATATGGCTACACCTTC; cdr3_aa: CSARTRGQGYGYTF
v_call: TRBV7-6; clone_size: few; d_call: TRBD2; j_call: TRBJ2-5; cdr3_nt: TGTGCCAGCAGCTTTCGGACTAGCGGGGAAGAGACCCAGTACTTC; cdr3_aa: CASSFRTSGEETQYF
v_call: TRBV7-8; clone_size: -; d_call: -; j_call: TRBJ1-2; cdr3_nt: TGTGCCAGCAGCTTACGGGGAGGAAATAACTATGGCTACACCTTC; cdr3_aa: CASSLRGGNNYGYTF
v_call: TRBV19; clone_size: -; d_call: -; j_call: TRBJ1-5; cdr3_nt: TGTGCCAGTAATGGGGCTGGTCCCCAGCATTTT; cdr3_aa: CASNGAGPQHF
v_call: TRBV6-1; clone_size: -; d_call: -; j_call: TRBJ1-1; cdr3_nt: TGTGCCACCTTACTGGGGGGCGGAACTGAAGCTTCCTTT; cdr3_aa: CATLLGGGTEASF
v_call: TRBV7-8; clone_size: -; d_call: -; j_call: TRBJ2-3; cdr3_nt: TGTGCAGTCGCCGATGGAGGTACGCAGTATTTT; cdr3_aa: CAVADGGTQYF
v_call: TRBV6-2/TRBV6-3; clone_size: -; d_call: TRBD2; j_call: TRBJ2-3; cdr3_nt: TGTGCCAGCAGTACAAAAGCGGGAATAGATACGCAGTATTTT; cdr3_aa: CASSTKAGIDTQYF
v_call: TRBV28; clone_size: many; d_call: TRBD2; j_call: TRBJ2-7; cdr3_nt: TGTGCCAGCACCCCGGGACTAGCGGCACTCGAGCAGTACTTC; cdr3_aa: CASTPGLAALEQYF
v_call: TRBV2; clone_size: -; d_call: -; j_call: TRBJ2-5; cdr3_nt: TGTGCCAGCAGTGGACGTGAGGGAGAGACCCAGTACTTC; cdr3_aa: CASSGREGETQYF
v_call: TRBV7-2; clone_size: -; d_call: TRBD1; j_call: TRBJ1-1; cdr3_nt: TGTGCCAGCAGCCTTACCGGGACAGTGAACACTGAAGCTTTCTTT; cdr3_aa: CASSLTGTVNTEAFF
v_call: TRBV6-6; clone_size: -; d_call: TRBD2; j_call: TRBJ2-1; cdr3_nt: TGTGCCAGCAGCCAGGGTCCCCAGCGGGGCCACAATGAGCAGTTCTTC; cdr3_aa: CASSQGPQRGHNEQFF
v_call: TRBV12-3/TRBV12-4; clone_size: few; d_call: -; j_call: TRBJ2-1; cdr3_nt: TGTGCCACCAGGACGGCCGGTGTCTACAATGAGCAGTTCTTC; cdr3_aa: CATRTAGVYNEQFF
v_call: TRBV28; clone_size: -; d_call: -; j_call: TRBJ1-1; cdr3_nt: TGTGCCAGCAAGACCACTGAAGCTTTCTTT; cdr3_aa: CASKTTEAFF
v_call: TRBV5-4; clone_size: -; d_call: -; j_call: TRBJ1-2; cdr3_nt: TGTGCCAGCAGGGTGATGGGGGGCGGCGGCTACACCTTC; cdr3_aa: CASRVMGGGGYTF
v_call: TRBV6-2/TRBV6-3; clone_size: few; d_call: -; j_call: TRBJ1-1; cdr3_nt: TGTGCCAGCAGGGCGCTCAGGAGGAACACTGAAGCTTTCTTT; cdr3_aa: CASRALRRNTEAFF
v_call: TRBV7-9; clone_size: few; d_call: -; j_call: TRBJ2-1; cdr3_nt: TGTGCCAGCACTCGACTCGACCTTTACAATGAGCAGTTCTTC; cdr3_aa: CASTRLDLYNEQFF
v_call: TRBV7-9; clone_size: few; d_call: -; j_call: TRBJ1-4; cdr3_nt: TGTGCCAGCAGCTTTCCCCGGACTAATGAAAAACTGTTTTTT; cdr3_aa: CASSFPRTNEKLFF
v_call: TRBV7-8; clone_size: -; d_call: -; j_call: TRBJ2-5; cdr3_nt: TGTGCCAGCAGCTTACAAGGCCGAGCTCGGGAGACCCAGTACTTC; cdr3_aa: CASSLQGRARETQYF
v_call: TRBV7-2; clone_size: -; d_call: TRBD1; j_call: TRBJ1-5; cdr3_nt: TGTGCCAGCAGCTTAACGGTACAGGGGGCTGGTCAGCCCCAGCATTTT; cdr3_aa: CASSLTVQGAGQPQHF
v_call: TRBV5-6; clone_size: -; d_call: -; j_call: TRBJ1-1; cdr3_nt: TGTGCCAGCAGCCTTCGACAGCCCCGTGAAGCTTTCTTT; cdr3_aa: CASSLRQPREAFF
v_call: TRBV7-2; clone_size: many; d_call: -; j_call: TRBJ2-7; cdr3_nt: TGTGCCAGCAGCTTAGAGGGGGGTGGCTACGAGCAGTACTTC; cdr3_aa: CASSLEGGGYEQYF
v_call: TRBV28; clone_size: medium-sized; d_call: -; j_call: TRBJ2-7; cdr3_nt: TGTGCCAGCAACCTAGGGGCCTACGAGCAGTACTTC; cdr3_aa: CASNLGAYEQYF
v_call: TRBV20-1; clone_size: -; d_call: -; j_call: TRBJ2-7; cdr3_nt: TGCAGTGCTAGAGATAGCGGCGCGATTTTCTACGAGCAGTACTTC; cdr3_aa: CSARDSGAIFYEQYF
v_call: TRBV4-2; clone_size: -; d_call: TRBD2; j_call: TRBJ2-1; cdr3_nt: TGTGCCAGCAGCCAAGGGCTAGCGGGAGAAGATGAGCAGTTCTTC; cdr3_aa: CASSQGLAGEDEQFF
v_call: TRBV29-1; clone_size: -; d_call: -; j_call: TRBJ2-1; cdr3_nt: TGCAGCGTTGATTTCTCCTACAATGAGCAGTTCTTC; cdr3_aa: CSVDFSYNEQFF
v_call: TRBV7-3; clone_size: -; d_call: TRBD2; j_call: TRBJ2-1; cdr3_nt: TGTGCCAGCAGCCCTAGACTAGCGGGCTACAATGAGCAGTTCTTC; cdr3_aa: CASSPRLAGYNEQFF
v_call: TRBV5-1; clone_size: once; d_call: -; j_call: TRBJ2-2; cdr3_nt: TGCGCCAGCAGCTTGGACGGACTGTTCAGAGGCACCGGGGAGCTGTTTTTT; cdr3_aa: CASSLDGLFRGTGELFF
v_call: TRBV7-2; clone_size: -; d_call: -; j_call: TRBJ1-2; cdr3_nt: TGTGCCAGCAGCTTAGTCAGGCGGGATGGCTACACCTTC; cdr3_aa: CASSLVRRDGYTF
v_call: TRBV6-8; clone_size: -; d_call: -; j_call: TRBJ2-2; cdr3_nt: TGTGCCAGCACCTTAACCGGGGAGTTGTTTTTT; cdr3_aa: CASTLTGELFF
v_call: TRBV20-1; clone_size: -; d_call: -; j_call: TRBJ1-1; cdr3_nt: TGCAGTGCCGATACGTTTGGTTCCCCGTTT; cdr3_aa: CSADTFGSPF
v_call: TRBV28; clone_size: -; d_call: -; j_call: TRBJ2-7; cdr3_nt: TGTGCCAGCGAATCAGGCCCTTGGGAGCAGTACTTC; cdr3_aa: CASESGPWEQYF
v_call: TRBV4-1; clone_size: few; d_call: -; j_call: TRBJ2-2; cdr3_nt: TGCGCCAGCAGCCCGCGGGACACGACGAACACCGGGGAGCTGTTTTTT; cdr3_aa: CASSPRDTTNTGELFF
v_call: TRBV7-9; clone_size: few; d_call: TRBD1; j_call: TRBJ1-1; cdr3_nt: TGTGCCAGCAGATCCCGGGACAGGGTGGAAGCTTTCTTT; cdr3_aa: CASRSRDRVEAFF
v_call: TRBV7-8; clone_size: few; d_call: TRBD2; j_call: TRBJ2-1; cdr3_nt: TGTGCCAGCAGCTTAGCGGGTACTAGCGGCAATGAGCAGTTCTTC; cdr3_aa: CASSLAGTSGNEQFF
v_call: TRBV14; clone_size: -; d_call: TRBD2; j_call: TRBJ2-1; cdr3_nt: TGTGCCAGCAGCCAACGACTAGCTGCCTACAATGAGCAGTTCTTC; cdr3_aa: CASSQRLAAYNEQFF
v_call: TRBV7-2; clone_size: many; d_call: -; j_call: TRBJ2-7; cdr3_nt: TGTGCCAGCAGCTATAGCGACGCCTCCTACGAGCAGTACTTC; cdr3_aa: CASSYSDASYEQYF
v_call: TRBV25-1; clone_size: few; d_call: -; j_call: TRBJ2-7; cdr3_nt: TGTGCCAGCAGTGACCAGACAGGTTACGAGCAGTACTTC; cdr3_aa: CASSDQTGYEQYF
v_call: TRBV6-6; clone_size: few; d_call: -; j_call: TRBJ1-1; cdr3_nt: TGTGCCAGCAGTTATCGGGAGGGTGAAGCTTTCTTT; cdr3_aa: CASSYREGEAFF
v_call: TRBV18; clone_size: few; d_call: TRBD1; j_call: TRBJ1-1; cdr3_nt: TGTGCCAGCTCACCAATGAGGGGGCGCGGGGGTGAAGCTTTCTTT; cdr3_aa: CASSPMRGRGGEAFF
v_call: TRBV7-9; clone_size: -; d_call: -; j_call: TRBJ1-1; cdr3_nt: TGTGCCAGCAGCTCGGAGCGGGGGGCCCCGAACACTGAAGCTTTCTTT; cdr3_aa: CASSSERGAPNTEAFF
v_call: TRBV7-7; clone_size: few; d_call: TRBD2; j_call: TRBJ2-1; cdr3_nt: TGTGCCAGCAGCCCTCGGACTAGCGGGAGCTCCTACAATGAGCAGTTCTTC; cdr3_aa: CASSPRTSGSSYNEQFF
v_call: TRBV29-1; clone_size: -; d_call: -; j_call: TRBJ2-7; cdr3_nt: TGCAGCGTGGGGGACACCTCCTACGAGCAGTACTTC; cdr3_aa: CSVGDTSYEQYF
v_call: TRBV20-1; clone_size: -; d_call: -; j_call: TRBJ2-7; cdr3_nt: TGCAGTGCTAGGATCACTTCAATCTACGAGCAGTACTTC; cdr3_aa: CSARITSIYEQYF
v_call: TRBV28; clone_size: -; d_call: -; j_call: TRBJ1-2; cdr3_nt: TGTGCCAGCAGCTCCCGGGCGACAGGAGGGAGGGAAGGCTACACCTTC; cdr3_aa: CASSSRATGGREGYTF
v_call: TRBV15; clone_size: -; d_call: TRBD2; j_call: TRBJ2-7; cdr3_nt: TGTGCCACCAGCCCTCGGGAGGTCGGTTACGAGCAGTACTTC; cdr3_aa: CATSPREVGYEQYF
v_call: TRBV6-2/TRBV6-3; clone_size: few; d_call: TRBD2; j_call: TRBJ2-1; cdr3_nt: TGTGCCAGCAGAAGTAGCGGGGGGGCTTACAATGAGCAGTTCTTC; cdr3_aa: CASRSSGGAYNEQFF
v_call: TRBV29-1; clone_size: -; d_call: -; j_call: TRBJ2-7; cdr3_nt: TGCAGCGTTGGAGGATACAACTCCTACGAGCAGTACTTC; cdr3_aa: CSVGGYNSYEQYF
v_call: TRBV28; clone_size: few; d_call: -; j_call: TRBJ2-7; cdr3_nt: TGTGCCAGCAGCCCCCAGGGTAACGGGAGATACCGTTCCTCCTACGAGCAGTACTTC; cdr3_aa: CASSPQGNGRYRSSYEQYF
v_call: TRBV12-3/TRBV12-4; clone_size: -; d_call: TRBD1; j_call: TRBJ2-7; cdr3_nt: TGTGCCAGCAGTCCAGGGGGTGCGGCCGGCGAGCAGTACTTC; cdr3_aa: CASSPGGAAGEQYF
v_call: TRBV4-1; clone_size: few; d_call: TRBD2; j_call: TRBJ2-1; cdr3_nt: TGCGCCAGCAGCCAAAATAGCGGGAGCTGGGGTGAGCAGTTCTTC; cdr3_aa: CASSQNSGSWGEQFF
v_call: TRBV7-8; clone_size: few; d_call: TRBD2; j_call: TRBJ2-5; cdr3_nt: TGTGCCAGCCCGCCGGGGGGGAGTTGGGAGACCCAGTACTTC; cdr3_aa: CASPPGGSWETQYF
v_call: TRBV12-3/TRBV12-4; clone_size: few; d_call: -; j_call: TRBJ2-3; cdr3_nt: TGTGCCAGCAGTTTAAGGCCCGGCACAGATACGCAGTATTTT; cdr3_aa: CASSLRPGTDTQYF
v_call: TRBV20-1; clone_size: -; d_call: -; j_call: TRBJ1-6; cdr3_nt: TGCAGTGCTAGAGCTATCAGCGACTCCTATAATTCACCCCTCCACTTT; cdr3_aa: CSARAISDSYNSPLHF
v_call: TRBV28; clone_size: few; d_call: -; j_call: TRBJ1-1; cdr3_nt: TGTGCCAGCAATCCCGGGACTTTGAGGAGCACTGAAGCTTTCTTT; cdr3_aa: CASNPGTLRSTEAFF
v_call: TRBV10-3; clone_size: -; d_call: TRBD2; j_call: TRBJ2-1; cdr3_nt: TGTGCCATCAGCAGACGACTAGCGGGTAATATTTACAATGAGCAGTTCTTC; cdr3_aa: CAISRRLAGNIYNEQFF
v_call: TRBV7-8; clone_size: few; d_call: TRBD2; j_call: TRBJ2-3; cdr3_nt: TGTGCCAGCAGCTTAGTTCTAGCGGGGGGATTAAGCACAGATACGCAGTATTTT; cdr3_aa: CASSLVLAGGLSTDTQYF
v_call: TRBV7-9; clone_size: few; d_call: -; j_call: TRBJ2-6; cdr3_nt: TGTGCCATGCAGAGCTCTGGGGCCAACGTCCTGACTTTC; cdr3_aa: CAMQSSGANVLTF